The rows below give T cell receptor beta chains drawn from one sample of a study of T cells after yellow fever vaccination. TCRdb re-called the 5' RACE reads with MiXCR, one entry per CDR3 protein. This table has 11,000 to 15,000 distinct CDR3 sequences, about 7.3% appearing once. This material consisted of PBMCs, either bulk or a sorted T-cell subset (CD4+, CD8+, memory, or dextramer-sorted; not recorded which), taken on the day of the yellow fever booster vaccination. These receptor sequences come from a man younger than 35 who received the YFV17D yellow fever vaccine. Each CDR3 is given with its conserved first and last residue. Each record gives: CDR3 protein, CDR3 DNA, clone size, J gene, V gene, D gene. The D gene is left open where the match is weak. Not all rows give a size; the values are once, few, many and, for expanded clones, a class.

cdr3_aa: CSASPAGVPGELFF
cdr3_nt: TGCAGTGCGAGTCCAGCGGGGGTGCCGGGGGAGCTGTTTTTT
clone_size: medium-sized
j_call: TRBJ2-2
v_call: TRBV20-1
d_call: TRBD2

cdr3_aa: CASSHSRAGRNQPQHF
cdr3_nt: TGTGCCAGCAGCCATAGTCGGGCAGGGCGCAATCAGCCCCAGCATTTT
clone_size: many
j_call: TRBJ1-5
v_call: TRBV4-2
d_call: -

cdr3_aa: CASSFGGSTDTQYF
cdr3_nt: TGCGCCAGCAGCTTCGGGGGCAGCACAGATACGCAGTATTTT
clone_size: many
j_call: TRBJ2-3
v_call: TRBV5-1
d_call: -

cdr3_aa: CASSVYRVGTEAFF
cdr3_nt: TGCGCCAGCAGCGTATACAGGGTAGGGACTGAAGCTTTCTTT
clone_size: -
j_call: TRBJ1-1
v_call: TRBV4-1
d_call: -

cdr3_aa: CAISEAGGVTGELFF
cdr3_nt: TGTGCCATCAGTGAAGCAGGGGGTGTGACCGGGGAGCTGTTTTTT
clone_size: many
j_call: TRBJ2-2
v_call: TRBV10-3
d_call: TRBD1

cdr3_aa: CASSIGQASDTQYF
cdr3_nt: TGTGCCAGTAGTATCGGACAGGCTTCAGATACGCAGTATTTT
clone_size: few
j_call: TRBJ2-3
v_call: TRBV19
d_call: TRBD1

cdr3_aa: CASSHRGKTAEDTEAFF
cdr3_nt: TGCGCCAGCAGCCACCGGGGGAAGACGGCAGAGGACACTGAAGCTTTCTTT
clone_size: many
j_call: TRBJ1-1
v_call: TRBV4-1
d_call: -

cdr3_aa: CSARQVGSSGYTF
cdr3_nt: TGCAGTGCTAGACAGGTGGGCTCCTCTGGCTACACCTTC
clone_size: medium-sized
j_call: TRBJ1-2
v_call: TRBV20-1
d_call: -

cdr3_aa: CASSFPYPTDTQYF
cdr3_nt: TGTGCCAGCAGCTTCCCCTATCCCACAGATACGCAGTATTTT
clone_size: many
j_call: TRBJ2-3
v_call: TRBV5-6
d_call: -

cdr3_aa: CASSLGGENYGYTF
cdr3_nt: TGTGCCAGCAGTTTAGGCGGCGAAAACTATGGCTACACCTTC
clone_size: many
j_call: TRBJ1-2
v_call: TRBV12-3/TRBV12-4
d_call: -

cdr3_aa: CASRRQTSINIQYF
cdr3_nt: TGTGCCAGCAGACGACAGACTAGTATAAACATTCAGTACTTC
clone_size: -
j_call: TRBJ2-4
v_call: TRBV6-2/TRBV6-3
d_call: -

cdr3_aa: CATSSGRGQNTQYF
cdr3_nt: TGTGCCACCAGCAGCGGACGGGGTCAGAATACGCAGTATTTT
clone_size: medium-sized
j_call: TRBJ2-3
v_call: TRBV15
d_call: -

cdr3_aa: CASSFQGYEQFF
cdr3_nt: TGTGCCAGCAGTTTCCAAGGGTATGAGCAGTTCTTC
clone_size: -
j_call: TRBJ2-1
v_call: TRBV12-3/TRBV12-4
d_call: -

cdr3_aa: CASSDTSRALGTDTQYF
cdr3_nt: TGTGCCAGCAGTGATACCTCCCGGGCCCTAGGCACAGATACGCAGTATTTT
clone_size: medium-sized
j_call: TRBJ2-3
v_call: TRBV6-5
d_call: -

cdr3_aa: CSVTSGRGGDTQYF
cdr3_nt: TGCAGCGTTACGTCGGGACGGGGAGGAGATACGCAGTATTTT
clone_size: -
j_call: TRBJ2-3
v_call: TRBV29-1
d_call: -

cdr3_aa: CASSLEQARAAFF
cdr3_nt: TGTGCCAGCAGCTTAGAACAGGCCCGTGCTGCTTTCTTT
clone_size: many
j_call: TRBJ1-1
v_call: TRBV7-8
d_call: -

cdr3_aa: CASSYSRRLAGRTDTQYF
cdr3_nt: TGTGCCAGCAGTTACTCGCGGCGACTAGCGGGGCGCACAGATACGCAGTATTTT
clone_size: medium-sized
j_call: TRBJ2-3
v_call: TRBV6-5
d_call: TRBD2

cdr3_aa: CASSSSGTRRSYNEQFF
cdr3_nt: TGTGCCAGCAGTTCCTCCGGGACCAGGCGCTCCTACAATGAGCAGTTCTTC
clone_size: many
j_call: TRBJ2-1
v_call: TRBV28
d_call: -

cdr3_aa: CSVVWGTEAFF
cdr3_nt: TGCAGCGTAGTCTGGGGGACTGAAGCTTTCTTT
clone_size: medium-sized
j_call: TRBJ1-1
v_call: TRBV29-1
d_call: -

cdr3_aa: CATPVTYYGYTF
cdr3_nt: TGTGCCACCCCGGTTACCTATTATGGCTACACCTTC
clone_size: many
j_call: TRBJ1-2
v_call: TRBV6-1
d_call: -

cdr3_aa: CASSQRSFQNTEAFF
cdr3_nt: TGCGCCAGCAGCCAACGCTCCTTCCAAAACACTGAAGCTTTCTTT
clone_size: many
j_call: TRBJ1-1
v_call: TRBV4-1
d_call: -

cdr3_aa: CASSRQANTGELFF
cdr3_nt: TGTGCCAGCAGCCGGCAGGCGAACACCGGGGAGCTGTTTTTT
clone_size: many
j_call: TRBJ2-2
v_call: TRBV3-1
d_call: -

cdr3_aa: CASSQGSGETDTQYF
cdr3_nt: TGCGCCAGCAGTCAAGGTAGCGGGGAGACAGATACGCAGTATTTT
clone_size: -
j_call: TRBJ2-3
v_call: TRBV23-1
d_call: TRBD2

cdr3_aa: CASSLGGVRTEAFF
cdr3_nt: TGTGCCAGCAGTTTAGGAGGGGTGAGAACTGAAGCTTTCTTT
clone_size: many
j_call: TRBJ1-1
v_call: TRBV28
d_call: -

cdr3_aa: CASSERRGPYNEQFF
cdr3_nt: TGTGCCAGCAGTGAACGTCGGGGGCCCTACAATGAGCAGTTCTTC
clone_size: many
j_call: TRBJ2-1
v_call: TRBV6-1
d_call: -

cdr3_aa: CASSLVTLDYGYTF
cdr3_nt: TGTGCCAGCAGCTTAGTCACCTTAGACTATGGCTACACCTTC
clone_size: many
j_call: TRBJ1-2
v_call: TRBV7-2
d_call: -

cdr3_aa: CASSLSGGLDNEQFF
cdr3_nt: TGCGCCAGCAGCTTGTCGGGGGGCCTCGACAATGAGCAGTTCTTC
clone_size: many
j_call: TRBJ2-1
v_call: TRBV5-1
d_call: -

cdr3_aa: CSAVTSGGYNEQFF
cdr3_nt: TGCAGCGCTGTCACGAGCGGGGGCTACAATGAGCAGTTCTTC
clone_size: many
j_call: TRBJ2-1
v_call: TRBV29-1
d_call: TRBD2

cdr3_aa: CSAIDQSYGYTF
cdr3_nt: TGCAGTGCTATCGATCAATCCTATGGCTACACCTTC
clone_size: many
j_call: TRBJ1-2
v_call: TRBV20-1
d_call: -

cdr3_aa: CSVDAGLAGGQTQYF
cdr3_nt: TGCAGCGTTGACGCAGGACTAGCGGGAGGGCAGACCCAGTACTTC
clone_size: -
j_call: TRBJ2-5
v_call: TRBV29-1
d_call: TRBD2

cdr3_aa: CASSFRGGEETQYF
cdr3_nt: TGTGCCAGCAGTTTCCGCGGGGGGGAAGAGACCCAGTACTTC
clone_size: medium-sized
j_call: TRBJ2-5
v_call: TRBV12-3/TRBV12-4
d_call: TRBD2

cdr3_aa: CSATRALSYNEQFF
cdr3_nt: TGCAGTGCTACGAGGGCCCTCTCCTACAATGAGCAGTTCTTC
clone_size: -
j_call: TRBJ2-1
v_call: TRBV20-1
d_call: -

cdr3_aa: CASSLGAGLADTQYF
cdr3_nt: TGTGCCAGCAGCTTAGGGGCGGGGTTGGCAGATACGCAGTATTTT
clone_size: medium-sized
j_call: TRBJ2-3
v_call: TRBV7-2
d_call: -

cdr3_aa: CASSSSTGNTEAFF
cdr3_nt: TGTGCCAGCAGCTCCTCGACAGGGAACACTGAAGCTTTCTTT
clone_size: medium-sized
j_call: TRBJ1-1
v_call: TRBV7-3
d_call: -

cdr3_aa: CASSATGGADTQYF
cdr3_nt: TGTGCCAGCAGCGCTACAGGGGGCGCAGATACGCAGTATTTT
clone_size: medium-sized
j_call: TRBJ2-3
v_call: TRBV11-2
d_call: TRBD1

cdr3_aa: CASSPHLNLDRGTEAFF
cdr3_nt: TGTGCCAGCAGCCCCCACTTGAACCTTGACAGGGGCACTGAAGCTTTCTTT
clone_size: many
j_call: TRBJ1-1
v_call: TRBV7-9
d_call: TRBD1

cdr3_aa: CASSTSYEGIQYF
cdr3_nt: TGTGCCAGCAGTACCTCCTACGAGGGCATTCAGTACTTC
clone_size: many
j_call: TRBJ2-4
v_call: TRBV6-5
d_call: -

cdr3_aa: CSAPHGQGRWETQYF
cdr3_nt: TGCAGTGCCCCCCACGGACAGGGGCGGTGGGAGACCCAGTACTTC
clone_size: -
j_call: TRBJ2-5
v_call: TRBV20-1
d_call: TRBD1

cdr3_aa: CSAREWATDTQYF
cdr3_nt: TGCAGTGCTAGAGAATGGGCTACAGATACGCAGTATTTT
clone_size: medium-sized
j_call: TRBJ2-3
v_call: TRBV20-1
d_call: -

cdr3_aa: CASSWGDYGYTF
cdr3_nt: TGTGCCAGCAGCTGGGGAGACTATGGCTACACCTTC
clone_size: many
j_call: TRBJ1-2
v_call: TRBV3-1
d_call: -